Following are 22 T cell receptor beta chains from one sample sequenced in a study of cytomegalovirus exposure and HLA in healthy donors. The PCR was carried out with 60 Vbeta primers and 13 Jbeta primers. TCRdb's table, derived via immunoSEQ multiplex PCR, lists solely in-frame clones and lacks some. The sample yields under 200,000 clones, approximately 79% seen once. The sample comprised PBMCs. The receptor source for this set is a woman between 40 and 55 years old in good health and CMV-seronegative.

The chain links TRBV7-9 to TRBJ2-5; D ambiguous. The CDR3 is 12 amino acids. V was cut by 6 bases and J by 2 bases, with 7 bases left in between. Germline assignment: CDR1 SEHNR and CDR2 FQNEAQ (reference sequence). DNA for the CDR3: TGTGCCAGCAGATTTAGTCAAGAGACCCAGTACTTC. It specifies CASRFSQETQYF.

As regards this clone: The sample carries other DNA sequences with the same CDR3. The V gene is TRBV27, the J gene TRBJ2-7; TRBD2 is a possible D gene (5 bases). The V and J ends lost 5 bases and 2 bases respectively, with 13 bases between them. The CDR3 extends over 14 amino acids. Looked up from germline, CDR1 is MNHEY and CDR2 is SMNVEV (reference sequence). The CDR3 DNA reads as TGTGCCAGCAGTCCGTCCAGAGGGCCCTACGAGCAGTACTTC. This encodes CASSPSRGPYEQYF.

This chain links TRBV6-6 with TRBJ1-2, with a possible D match to TRBD1 (6 bases). Germline-derived CDR1 and CDR2 are MNHNY and SVGAGI (reference sequence). The CDR3 length is 16 residues. V shed 5 bases and J shed 5 bases, with 21 bases lying between them. The CDR3 bases are TGTGCCAGCAGTCCCTTGGGGGCAACAGAGCCGTATGGCTACACCTTC. This translates into CASSPLGATEPYGYTF.

This clone was observed a few times. The J gene is TRBJ2-7, the V gene TRBV6-6; the D is unclear. This CDR3 spans 13 amino acids. The germline V and J ends were trimmed by 0 bases and 3 bases, with 6 bases remaining between them. The germline V gene encodes CDR1 MNHNY and CDR2 SVGAGI (reference sequence). In nucleotides, the CDR3 is TGTGCCAGCAGTTACTCGACGGGCTACGAGCAGTACTTC. Amino acid sequence: CASSYSTGYEQYF.

J is TRBJ2-1 and V is TRBV5-1; TRBD2 agrees at 10 bases. Germline V lookup: CDR1 SGHRS, CDR2 YFSETQ. This CDR3 has 18 residues. After removal of 2 bases from V and 7 bases from J, the junction contained 15 bases not matched to a gene. In DNA form, the CDR3 reads TGCGCCAGCAGCTTACCTTGGACTAAGAGCGGGAGGGGGAATGAGCAGTTCTTC. Amino acids: CASSLPWTKSGRGNEQFF. The full variable domain, completed using reference TRBV5-1 and TRBJ2-1, is KAGVTQTPRYLIKTRGQQVTLSCSPISGHRSVSWYQQTPGQGLQFLFEYFSETQRNKGNFPGRFSGRQFSNSRSEMNVSTLELGDSALYLCASSLPWTKSGRGNEQFFGPGTRLTVL.

The count of this clone is one. The chain is built from TRBV18 and TRBJ1-1; D is possibly TRBD1 (6 bases). The CDR3 consists of 14 residues. V was pared by 3 bases and J by 1 base, with 9 bases between. Germline assignment: CDR1 KGHSH and CDR2 LQKENI. The CDR3, as DNA: TGTGCCAGCTCACCTTCGGGACAGAACACTGAAGCTTTCTTT. Translation: CASSPSGQNTEAFF.

This chain joins TRBV2 and TRBJ1-1; D possibly corresponds to TRBD1 (6 bases). Trimming took off 5 bases at V and 8 bases at J, with 12 bases between the two ends. Germline CDR1 is SNHLY and CDR2 is FYNNEI. CDR3 length: 12 residues. The CDR3 spells CASSRTAFEAFF. CDR3 in DNA: TGTGCCAGCAGTCGGACAGCGTTCGAAGCTTTCTTT.

V and J are TRBV5-1 and TRBJ1-1, with no clear D. Germline V gene lookup returns CDR1 SGHRS and CDR2 YFSETQ. CDR3 length: 14 residues. The V and J ends lost 4 bases and 3 bases respectively, with 13 bases between them. The DNA of the CDR3 is TGCGCCAGCAGCGCGGTCACAAAGGACACTGAAGCTTTCTTT. It specifies CASSAVTKDTEAFF. Based on the CDR3 plus reference TRBV5-1 and TRBJ1-1, the full variable domain is KAGVTQTPRYLIKTRGQQVTLSCSPISGHRSVSWYQQTPGQGLQFLFEYFSETQRNKGNFPGRFSGRQFSNSRSEMNVSTLELGDSALYLCASSAVTKDTEAFFGQGTRLTVV.

About this clone: The same CDR3 also results from other DNA sequences found in this sample. The V and J genes are TRBV5-5 and TRBJ1-4; 7 bases fit TRBD1. The CDR3 extends over 14 amino acids. Trimming took 0 bases from V and 7 from J; bases not matched to a gene: 3. The germline V gene has CDR1 SGHKS and CDR2 YYEKEE (reference sequence). The CDR3 loop reads CASSLDRGGEKLFF. CDR3 sequence (DNA): TGTGCCAGCAGCTTGGACAGGGGTGGTGAAAAACTGTTTTTT.

This chain uses TRBV29-1 with TRBJ2-5; 8 bases match TRBD2. The germline gives CDR1 SQVTM, CDR2 ANQGSEA. V gave up 1 base and J gave up 2 bases; unmatched junction bases: 12. This CDR3 has 17 residues. CDR3 sequence reads: CSVEGGPGLEVQETQYF. The CDR3 DNA reads as TGCAGCGTTGAAGGCGGCCCGGGACTAGAAGTTCAAGAGACCCAGTACTTC.

This sequence joins TRBV28 and TRBJ1-5, with a possible D match to TRBD1 (5 bases). The CDR3 contains 14 residues. From germline, CDR1 is MDHEN and CDR2 SYDVKM. Trimming took 6 bases from V and 9 from J, leaving 18 bases between them. The CDR3 loop reads CASRPGQAGGPQHF. In DNA form, the CDR3 reads TGTGCCAGCAGACCGGGGCAGGCGGGGGGGCCCCAGCATTTT.

The rearrangement uses TRBV19 and TRBJ1-6, with 9 bases aligning to TRBD1. The ends lost 5 bases at V and 7 bases at J; junction bases unmatched: 12. There are 17 residues in the CDR3. CDR1 is LNHDA and CDR2 is SQIVND in the germline V gene (reference sequence). The CDR3 DNA sequence: TGTGCCAGTAGTGCGCCACAGGGGGCTACCGGGAATTCACCCCTCCACTTT. Translation: CASSAPQGATGNSPLHF.

The count of this clone is one. The chain uses TRBV7-9 and TRBJ2-5; maybe TRBD2 (5 bases). Between the trimmed V and J ends, which lost 3 bases and 11 bases, there was a span of 13 bases. This CDR3 region has 12 residues. In germline, CDR1 is SEHNR, CDR2 FQNEAQ (reference sequence). The CDR3 loop is CASSFGLWEQYF. The CDR3 DNA sequence: TGTGCCAGCAGCTTCGGCTTGTGGGAGCAGTACTTC.

The chain is built from TRBV11-3 and TRBJ2-5; 15 nucleotides align to TRBD2. The CDR3 contains 13 residues. Germline trimming cut 10 bases from V and 5 bases from J; bases unmatched to any gene: 2. Looked up from germline, CDR1 is SGHNT and CDR2 is YENEEA. This CDR3 is CATGLAGGETQYF. CDR3 DNA: TGTGCCACTGGACTAGCGGGGGGGGAGACCCAGTACTTC.

This rearrangement joins TRBV25-1 to TRBJ2-5; 10 bases agree with TRBD1. CDR1 MGHDK and CDR2 SYGVNS come from the germline V gene. This CDR3 has 15 residues. The V gene end was trimmed by 4 bases and the J gene end by 3 bases; junction bases not matched to a gene: 5. CDR3 sequence: CASSGDRGGKETQYF. The DNA of the CDR3 is TGTGCCAGCAGTGGGGACAGGGGTGGGAAAGAGACCCAGTACTTC.

This chain joins TRBV6-6 and TRBJ2-1; 11 bases line up with TRBD2. The CDR3 has 13 residues. Germline assignment: CDR1 MNHNY and CDR2 SVGAGI (reference sequence). V trimming: 10 bases; J trimming: 7 bases; junction bases outside the gene matches: 6. For the CDR3, the DNA is TGTGCCACTGTAGCGGGGGGGTATAATGAGCAGTTCTTC. Residues: CATVAGGYNEQFF.

The chain joins TRBV25-1 to TRBJ2-7; D not resolved. Germline-derived CDR1 and CDR2 are MGHDK and SYGVNS. With 6 bases removed from V and 6 bases from J, the gap between germline ends came to 6 bases. The CDR3 runs to 10 residues. CDR3 loop: CASREVEQYF. CDR3 DNA: TGTGCCAGCAGAGAGGTCGAGCAGTACTTC.

The gene calls are TRBV4-3 and TRBJ1-6, with D possibly matching TRBD1 (5 bases). The V end lost 3 bases, the J end lost 8 bases, and 20 bases lay between the germline ends. CDR1 is LGHNA, CDR2 YSLEER, per germline. The CDR3 has 17 residues. The CDR3 region has the DNA TGCGCCAGCAGCCAGGCCCCGAGGAGGGGAAACGATTCACCCCTCCACTTT. The encoded protein is CASSQAPRRGNDSPLHF.

V gene TRBV18 combines with J gene TRBJ2-1; D gene ambiguous. The CDR3 spans 14 residues. The germline V and J ends were trimmed by 5 bases and 1 base, with 9 bases remaining between them. In germline, CDR1 is KGHSH, CDR2 LQKENI. For the CDR3, the DNA is TGTGCCAGCTCAACCCCGGGTTCCTACAATGAGCAGTTCTTC. Encoded protein: CASSTPGSYNEQFF.

The chain combines TRBV19 with TRBJ1-2; 8 positions agree with TRBD1. Germline V gene data show CDR1 as LNHDA and CDR2 as SQIVND (reference sequence). With 3 bases clipped from V and 5 bases from J, the junction kept 8 bases outside the gene matches. The CDR3 runs 15 residues. CDR3: CASSMEQGVEYGYTF. CDR3 DNA: TGTGCCAGTAGTATGGAACAGGGGGTAGAATATGGCTACACCTTC. Using reference TRBV19 and TRBJ1-2 for the parts outside the CDR3, the full variable domain is DGGITQSPKYLFRKEGQNVTLSCEQNLNHDAMYWYRQDPGQGLRLIYYSQIVNDFQKGDIAEGYSVSREKKESFPLTVTSAQKNPTAFYLCASSMEQGVEYGYTFGSGTRLTVV.

V usage is TRBV2 and J usage is TRBJ2-7; TRBD2 agrees at 8 bases. J lost 2 bases, V lost 10 bases, and 10 bases had no gene match. Per the germline V gene, CDR1 is SNHLY and CDR2 is FYNNEI. This CDR3 contains 14 residues. The CDR3 nucleotides are TGTGCCACCCTAACTAGCGGCCAAACCTACGAGCAGTACTTC. This codes for CATLTSGQTYEQYF.

The V and J genes are TRBV18 and TRBJ2-5; D might be TRBD1 (6 bases). Germline-derived CDR1 and CDR2 are KGHSH and LQKENI. Trimming took 8 bases from V and 5 from J, leaving 15 bases between them. The length of the CDR3 is 13 residues. The CDR3 loop reads CASRKQGSETQYF. CDR3 DNA: TGTGCCAGCCGAAAACAGGGCTCGGAGACCCAGTACTTC.